This T cell receptor beta chain was identified in a study of shared clonotypes between healthy human individuals. At the level of the study: In total, the donors were two women and three men aged 18 to 49.

In its sample, this clone was seen once. Deep-level assay runs were performed. Replicate PCRs for sorted subsets used about 200 ng DNA; this equaled tens of thousands of T cell genomes. Generated by immunoSEQ multiplex PCR, the TCRdb table keeps only in-frame clones and is missing some. Of some 2.1 million clones listed, roughly 94% are singletons. Naive CD8 cells were CD45RO-negative, positively selected for CCR7, excluding terminally differentiated effector memory CD45RA+ cells. Trimming shortened V by 7 bases and J by 4 bases, and 10 bases separated the two germline ends. CDR1 SNHLY and CDR2 FYNNEI come from the germline V gene. The CDR3 covers 13 residues.

The rearrangement joins TRBV2 to TRBJ1-4; D is possibly TRBD1 (6 bases). The sample was naive CD8+ T cells sorted from blood. This TCR was sampled from a man younger than 35 in good health. This chain's CDR3 is CASNSGDNEKLFF. Written as DNA, the CDR3 is TGTGCCAGCAACTCAGGGGATAATGAAAAACTGTTTTTT.